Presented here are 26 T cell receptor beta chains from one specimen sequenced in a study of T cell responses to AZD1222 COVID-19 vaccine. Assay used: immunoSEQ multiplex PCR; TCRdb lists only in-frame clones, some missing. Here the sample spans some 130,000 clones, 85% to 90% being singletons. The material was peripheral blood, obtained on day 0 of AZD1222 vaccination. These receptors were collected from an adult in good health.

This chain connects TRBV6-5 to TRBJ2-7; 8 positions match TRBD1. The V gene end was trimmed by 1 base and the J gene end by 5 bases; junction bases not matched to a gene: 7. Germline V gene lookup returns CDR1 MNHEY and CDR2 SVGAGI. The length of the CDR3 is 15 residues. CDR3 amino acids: CASSYYWTGRNEQYF. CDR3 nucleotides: TGTGCCAGCAGTTACTACTGGACAGGGAGAAACGAGCAGTACTTC.

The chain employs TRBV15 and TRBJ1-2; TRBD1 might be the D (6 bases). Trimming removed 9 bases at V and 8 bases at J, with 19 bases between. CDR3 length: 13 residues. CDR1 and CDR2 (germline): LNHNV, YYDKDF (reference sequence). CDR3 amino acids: CATTDLLGGGYTF. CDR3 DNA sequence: TGTGCCACGACGGACCTTCTCGGGGGCGGCTACACCTTC.

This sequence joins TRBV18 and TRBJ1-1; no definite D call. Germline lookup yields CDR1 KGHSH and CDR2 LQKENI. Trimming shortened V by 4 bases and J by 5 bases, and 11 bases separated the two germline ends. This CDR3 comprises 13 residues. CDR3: CASSLGRGTEAFF. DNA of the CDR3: TGTGCCAGCTCACTAGGGAGAGGTACTGAAGCTTTCTTT.

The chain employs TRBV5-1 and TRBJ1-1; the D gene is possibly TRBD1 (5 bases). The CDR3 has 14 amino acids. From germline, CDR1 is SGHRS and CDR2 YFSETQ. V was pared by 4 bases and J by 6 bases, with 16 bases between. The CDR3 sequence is CASSLIPGLSEAFF. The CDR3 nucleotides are TGCGCCAGCAGCCTAATTCCGGGACTATCTGAAGCTTTCTTT.

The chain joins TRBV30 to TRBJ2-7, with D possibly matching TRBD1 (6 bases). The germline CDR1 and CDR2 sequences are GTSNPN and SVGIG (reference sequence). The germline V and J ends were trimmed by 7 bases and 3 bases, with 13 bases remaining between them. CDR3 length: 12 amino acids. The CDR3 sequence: CAFKQGNYEQYF. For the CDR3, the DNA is TGTGCCTTTAAACAGGGAAACTACGAGCAGTACTTC. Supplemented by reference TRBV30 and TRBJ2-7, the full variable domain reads SQTIHQWPATLVQPVGSPLSLECTVEGTSNPNLYWYRQAAGRGLQLLFYSVGIGQISSEVPQNLSASRPQDRQFILSSKKLLLSDSGFYLCAFKQGNYEQYFGPGTRLTVT.

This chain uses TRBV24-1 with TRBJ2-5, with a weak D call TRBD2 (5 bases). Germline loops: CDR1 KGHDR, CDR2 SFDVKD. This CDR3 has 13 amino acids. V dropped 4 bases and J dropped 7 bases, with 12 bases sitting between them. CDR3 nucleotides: TGTGCCACCAGTGACCGCCAACTAGGGACCCAGTACTTC. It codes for CATSDRQLGTQYF.

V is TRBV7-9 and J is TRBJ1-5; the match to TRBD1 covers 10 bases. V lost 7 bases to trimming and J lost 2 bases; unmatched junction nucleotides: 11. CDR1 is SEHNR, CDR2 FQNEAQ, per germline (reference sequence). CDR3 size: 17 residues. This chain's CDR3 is CASTPETGGAGNQPQHF. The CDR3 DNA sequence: TGTGCCAGCACCCCTGAGACAGGGGGCGCCGGCAATCAGCCCCAGCATTTT.

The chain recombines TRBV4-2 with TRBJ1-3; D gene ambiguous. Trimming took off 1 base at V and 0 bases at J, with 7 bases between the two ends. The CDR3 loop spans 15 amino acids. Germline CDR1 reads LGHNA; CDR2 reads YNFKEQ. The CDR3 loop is CASSQVGGSGNTIYF. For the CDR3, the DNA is TGTGCCAGCAGCCAAGTAGGAGGCTCTGGAAACACCATATATTTT.

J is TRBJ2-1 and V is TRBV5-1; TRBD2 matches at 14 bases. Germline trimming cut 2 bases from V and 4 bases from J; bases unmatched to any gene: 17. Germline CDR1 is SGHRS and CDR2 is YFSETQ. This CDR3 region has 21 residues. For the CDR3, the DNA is TGCGCCAGCAGCTTAACCCCGGGGACAGGGGGGACTAGCGGGAGTTACAATGAGCAGTTCTTC. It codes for CASSLTPGTGGTSGSYNEQFF.

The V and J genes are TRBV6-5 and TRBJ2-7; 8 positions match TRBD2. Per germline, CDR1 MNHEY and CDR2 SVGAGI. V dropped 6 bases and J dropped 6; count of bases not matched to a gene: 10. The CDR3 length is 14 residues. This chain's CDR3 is CASRLTREGGEQYF. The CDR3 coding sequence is TGTGCCAGCAGGCTAACCCGGGAGGGCGGCGAGCAGTACTTC.

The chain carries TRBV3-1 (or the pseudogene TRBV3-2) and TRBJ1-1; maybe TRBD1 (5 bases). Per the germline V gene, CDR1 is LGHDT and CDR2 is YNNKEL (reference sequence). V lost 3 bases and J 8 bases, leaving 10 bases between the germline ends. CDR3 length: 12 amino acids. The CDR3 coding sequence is TGTGCCAGCAGCCAGGTGACAGACGAAGCTTTCTTT. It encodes CASSQVTDEAFF.

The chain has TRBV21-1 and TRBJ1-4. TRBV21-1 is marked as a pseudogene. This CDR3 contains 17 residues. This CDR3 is CASSKEAVQTPNEKLFF. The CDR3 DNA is TGTGCCAGCAGCAAAGAGGCGGTACAGACTCCTAATGAAAAACTGTTTTTT.

The CDR3 region is CASSPDRGGAFF. As DNA, the CDR3 is TGTGCCAGCAGCCCGGACAGGGGAGGAGCTTTCTTT. V usage is TRBV3-1 (or the pseudogene TRBV3-2) and J usage is TRBJ1-1, with 9 bases matching TRBD1. Losses at the gene ends were 4 bases for V and 10 bases for J; bases not matched to a gene: 4. Per the germline V gene, CDR1 is LGHDT and CDR2 is YNNKEL (reference sequence). The CDR3 has 12 residues.

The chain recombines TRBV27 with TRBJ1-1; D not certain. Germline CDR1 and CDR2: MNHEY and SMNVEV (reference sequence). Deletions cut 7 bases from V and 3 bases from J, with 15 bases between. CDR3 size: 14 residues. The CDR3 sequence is CASNTFLADTEAFF. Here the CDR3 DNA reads TGTGCCAGCAATACATTTCTAGCGGACACTGAAGCTTTCTTT.

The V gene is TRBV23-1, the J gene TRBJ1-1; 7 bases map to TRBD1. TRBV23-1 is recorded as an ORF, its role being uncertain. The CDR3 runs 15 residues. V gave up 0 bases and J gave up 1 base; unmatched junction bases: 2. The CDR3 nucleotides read TGCGCCAGCAGTCAATCGTACAGGGGGAACACTGAAGCTTTCTTT. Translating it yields CASSQSYRGNTEAFF.

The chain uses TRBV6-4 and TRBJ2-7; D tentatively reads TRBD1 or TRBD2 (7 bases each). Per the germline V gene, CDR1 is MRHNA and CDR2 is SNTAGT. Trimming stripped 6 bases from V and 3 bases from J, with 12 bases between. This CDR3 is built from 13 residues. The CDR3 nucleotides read TGTGCCAGCAGCCCAGGGGGGGGCTACGAGCAGTACTTC. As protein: CASSPGGGYEQYF.

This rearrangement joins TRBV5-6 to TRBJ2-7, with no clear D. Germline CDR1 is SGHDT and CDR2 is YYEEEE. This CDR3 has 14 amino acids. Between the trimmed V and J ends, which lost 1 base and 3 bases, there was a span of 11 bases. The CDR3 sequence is CASSLYMGYYEQYF. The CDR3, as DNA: TGTGCCAGCAGCTTGTATATGGGGTACTACGAGCAGTACTTC.

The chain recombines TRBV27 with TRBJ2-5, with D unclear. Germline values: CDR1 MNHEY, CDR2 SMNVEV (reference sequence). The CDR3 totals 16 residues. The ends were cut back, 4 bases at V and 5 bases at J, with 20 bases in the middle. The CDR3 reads CASSSDSLGRTETQYF. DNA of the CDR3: TGTGCCAGCAGTTCTGATAGTTTGGGCCGTACCGAGACCCAGTACTTC.

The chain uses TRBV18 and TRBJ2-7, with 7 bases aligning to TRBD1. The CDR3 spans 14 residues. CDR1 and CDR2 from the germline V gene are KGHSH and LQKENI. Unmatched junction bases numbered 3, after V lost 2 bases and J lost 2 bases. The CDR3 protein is CASSPGDSTYEQYF. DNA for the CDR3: TGTGCCAGCTCACCAGGGGACAGTACCTACGAGCAGTACTTC.

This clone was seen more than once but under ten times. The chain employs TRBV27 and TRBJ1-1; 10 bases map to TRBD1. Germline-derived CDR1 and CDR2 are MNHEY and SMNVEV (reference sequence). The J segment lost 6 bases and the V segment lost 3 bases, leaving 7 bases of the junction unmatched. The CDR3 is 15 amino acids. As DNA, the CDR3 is TGTGCCAGCAGTTTCCTAGACAGGGGGCTCGCTGAAGCTTTCTTT. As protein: CASSFLDRGLAEAFF.

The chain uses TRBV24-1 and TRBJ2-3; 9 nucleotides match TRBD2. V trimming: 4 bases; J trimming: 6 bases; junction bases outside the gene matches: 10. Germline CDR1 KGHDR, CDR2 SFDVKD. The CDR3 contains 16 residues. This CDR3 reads CATSDAAGGHRDTQYF. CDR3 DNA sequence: TGTGCCACCAGTGACGCTGCGGGGGGGCACAGGGATACGCAGTATTTT.

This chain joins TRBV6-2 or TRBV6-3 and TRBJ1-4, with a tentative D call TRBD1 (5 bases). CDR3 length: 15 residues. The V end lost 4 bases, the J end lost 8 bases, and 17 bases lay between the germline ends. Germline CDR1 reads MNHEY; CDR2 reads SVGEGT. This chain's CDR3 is CASSSGAPVGEKLFF. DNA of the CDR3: TGTGCCAGCAGTTCCGGGGCCCCGGTTGGGGAAAAACTGTTTTTT.

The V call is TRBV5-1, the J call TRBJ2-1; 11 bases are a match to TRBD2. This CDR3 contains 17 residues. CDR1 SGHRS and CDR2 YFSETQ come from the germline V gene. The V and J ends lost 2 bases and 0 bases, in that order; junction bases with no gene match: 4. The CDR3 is CASSFGLAGYSYNEQFF. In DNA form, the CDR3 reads TGCGCCAGCAGCTTCGGACTAGCGGGCTACTCCTACAATGAGCAGTTCTTC.

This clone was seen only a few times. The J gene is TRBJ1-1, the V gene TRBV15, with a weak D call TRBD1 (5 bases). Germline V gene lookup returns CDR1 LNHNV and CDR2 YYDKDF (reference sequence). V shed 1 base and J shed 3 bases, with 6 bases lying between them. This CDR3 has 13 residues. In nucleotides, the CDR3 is TGTGCCACCAGCAGAGGGGGGGACACTGAAGCTTTCTTT. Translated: CATSRGGDTEAFF. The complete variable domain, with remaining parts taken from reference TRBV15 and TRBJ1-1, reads DAMVIQNPRYQVTQFGKPVTLSCSQTLNHNVMYWYQQKSSQAPKLLFHYYDKDFNNEADTPDNFQSRRPNTSFCFLDIRSPGLGDTAMYLCATSRGGDTEAFFGQGTRLTVV.

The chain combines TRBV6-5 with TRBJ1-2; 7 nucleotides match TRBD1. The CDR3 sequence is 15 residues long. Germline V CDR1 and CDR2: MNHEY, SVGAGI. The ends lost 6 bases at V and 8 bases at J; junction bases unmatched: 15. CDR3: CASSATTGTDGGYTF. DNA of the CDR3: TGTGCCAGCAGCGCAACGACCGGGACAGACGGCGGCTACACCTTC.

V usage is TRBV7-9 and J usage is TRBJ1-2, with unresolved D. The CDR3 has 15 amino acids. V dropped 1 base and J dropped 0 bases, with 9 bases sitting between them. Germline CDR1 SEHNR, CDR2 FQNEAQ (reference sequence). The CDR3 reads CASSLGSVTNYGYTF. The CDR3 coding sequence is TGTGCCAGCAGCTTAGGTTCTGTGACTAACTATGGCTACACCTTC. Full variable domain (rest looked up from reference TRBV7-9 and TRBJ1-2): DTGVSQNPRHKITKRGQNVTFRCDPISEHNRLYWYRQTLGQGPEFLTYFQNEAQLEKSRLLSDRFSAERPKGSFSTLEIQRTEQGDSAMYLCASSLGSVTNYGYTFGSGTRLTVV.